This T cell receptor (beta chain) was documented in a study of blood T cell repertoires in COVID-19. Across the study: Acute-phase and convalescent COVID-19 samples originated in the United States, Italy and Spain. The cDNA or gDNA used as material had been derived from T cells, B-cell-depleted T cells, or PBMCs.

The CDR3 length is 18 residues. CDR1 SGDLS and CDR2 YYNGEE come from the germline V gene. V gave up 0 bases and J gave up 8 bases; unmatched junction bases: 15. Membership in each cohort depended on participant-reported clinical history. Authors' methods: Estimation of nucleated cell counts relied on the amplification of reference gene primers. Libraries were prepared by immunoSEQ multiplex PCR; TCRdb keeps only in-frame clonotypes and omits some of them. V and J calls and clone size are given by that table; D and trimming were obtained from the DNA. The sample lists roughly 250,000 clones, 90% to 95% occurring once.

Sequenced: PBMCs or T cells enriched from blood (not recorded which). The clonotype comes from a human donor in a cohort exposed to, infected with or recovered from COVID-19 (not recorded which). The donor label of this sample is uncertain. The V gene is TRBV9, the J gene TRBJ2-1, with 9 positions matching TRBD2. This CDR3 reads CASSVGTREKRGVDEQFF. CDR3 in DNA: TGTGCCAGCAGCGTAGGAACCCGGGAGAAGCGGGGGGTGGATGAGCAGTTCTTC.